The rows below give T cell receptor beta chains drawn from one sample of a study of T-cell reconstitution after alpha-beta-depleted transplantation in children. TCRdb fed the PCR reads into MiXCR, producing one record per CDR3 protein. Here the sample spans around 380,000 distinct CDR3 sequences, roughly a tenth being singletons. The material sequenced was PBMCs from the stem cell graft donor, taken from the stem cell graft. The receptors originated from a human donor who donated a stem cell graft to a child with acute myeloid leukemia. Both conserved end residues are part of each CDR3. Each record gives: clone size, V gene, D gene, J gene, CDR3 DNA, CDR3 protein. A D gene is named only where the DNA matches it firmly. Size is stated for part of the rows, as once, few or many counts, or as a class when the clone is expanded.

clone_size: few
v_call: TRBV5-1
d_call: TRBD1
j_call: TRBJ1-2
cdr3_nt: TGCGCCAGCAGCCCAAAAACCGGACAGGGGGCGTATGGCTACACCTTC
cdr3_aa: CASSPKTGQGAYGYTF

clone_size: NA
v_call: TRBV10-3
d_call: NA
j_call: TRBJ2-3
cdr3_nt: TGTGCCATCAGTGATGGACAAGGCGCAGATACGCAGTATTTT
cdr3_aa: CAISDGQGADTQYF

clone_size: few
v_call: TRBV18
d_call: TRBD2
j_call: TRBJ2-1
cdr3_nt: TGTGCCAGCTCACCACGGACTAGCGGCGGGATTCAGAATGAGCAGTTCTTC
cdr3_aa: CASSPRTSGGIQNEQFF

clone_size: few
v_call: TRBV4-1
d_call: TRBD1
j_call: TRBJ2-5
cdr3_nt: TGCGCCAGCAGCCAAGAACATGGTTCTGAGGACAGGGAAGGGGAGACCCAGTACTTC
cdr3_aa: CASSQEHGSEDREGETQYF

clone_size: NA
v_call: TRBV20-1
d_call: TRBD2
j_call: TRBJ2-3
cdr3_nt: TGCAGTGCAACAGGACTAGCGGGAGGCGTGAGCACAGATACGCAGTATTTT
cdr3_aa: CSATGLAGGVSTDTQYF

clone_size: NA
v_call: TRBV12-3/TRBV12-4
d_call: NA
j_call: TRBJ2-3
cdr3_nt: TGTGCCAGCCTAGCTAGCACAGATACGCAGTATTTT
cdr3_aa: CASLASTDTQYF

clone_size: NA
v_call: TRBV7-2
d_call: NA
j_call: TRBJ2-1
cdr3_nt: TGTGCCAGCAGCTTAGGTCTAGAGTACAATGAGCAGTTCTTC
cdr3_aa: CASSLGLEYNEQFF

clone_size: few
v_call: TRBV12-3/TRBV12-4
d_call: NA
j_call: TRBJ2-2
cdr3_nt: TGTGCCAGCAGTTTTAGGGGGGGCGGGGAGCTGTTTTTT
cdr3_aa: CASSFRGGGELFF

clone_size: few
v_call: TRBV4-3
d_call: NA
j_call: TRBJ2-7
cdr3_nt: TGCGCCAGCAGTAGAGTCGGACAGACCTACGAGCAGTACTTC
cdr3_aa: CASSRVGQTYEQYF

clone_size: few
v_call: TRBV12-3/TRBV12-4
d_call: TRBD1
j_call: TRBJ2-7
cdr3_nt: TGTGCCAGCAGTTTAGGGACAGGGCACGCTTCCGAGCAGTACTTC
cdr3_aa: CASSLGTGHASEQYF

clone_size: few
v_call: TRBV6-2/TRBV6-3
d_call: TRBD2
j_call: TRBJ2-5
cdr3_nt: TGTGCCAGCAGTTGGGGGCAACGGACTAGCGGCCCCCAAGAGACCCAGTACTTC
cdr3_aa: CASSWGQRTSGPQETQYF

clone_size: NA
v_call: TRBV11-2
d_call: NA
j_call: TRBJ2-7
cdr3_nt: TGTGCCAGCAGCTTAGAAGACGGAAGGGAGTACTTC
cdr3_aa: CASSLEDGREYF

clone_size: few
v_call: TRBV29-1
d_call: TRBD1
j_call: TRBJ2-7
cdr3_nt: TGCAGCGCGGGACAGCATTCCTACGAGCAGTACTTC
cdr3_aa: CSAGQHSYEQYF

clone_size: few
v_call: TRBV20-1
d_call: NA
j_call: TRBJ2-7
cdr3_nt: TGCAGTGTCGTCGGACAGAGCTCCTACGAGCAGTACTTC
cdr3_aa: CSVVGQSSYEQYF

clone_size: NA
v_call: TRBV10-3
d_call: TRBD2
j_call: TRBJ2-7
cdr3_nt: TGTGCCATCAGGGATGGGGGGGGGAACGAGCAGTACTTC
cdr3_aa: CAIRDGGGNEQYF

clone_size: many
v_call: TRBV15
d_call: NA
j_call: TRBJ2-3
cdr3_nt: TGTGCCACCAGCAGGCTTCTCGCAGATACGCAGTATTTT
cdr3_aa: CATSRLLADTQYF

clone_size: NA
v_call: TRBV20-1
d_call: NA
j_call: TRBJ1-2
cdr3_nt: TGCAGTGCTCCCGGCCGAGGACAGAACTATGGCTACACCTTC
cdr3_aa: CSAPGRGQNYGYTF

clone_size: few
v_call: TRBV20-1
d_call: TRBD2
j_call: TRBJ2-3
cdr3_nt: TGCAGTGCTTACAGCGGGGGTACGCAGTATTTT
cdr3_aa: CSAYSGGTQYF

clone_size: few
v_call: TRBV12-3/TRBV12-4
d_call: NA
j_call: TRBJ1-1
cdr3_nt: TGTGCCAGCAGTTTAAGGCCCCTTGGGCAGGGACGAGGGAACACTGAAGCTTTCTTT
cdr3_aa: CASSLRPLGQGRGNTEAFF

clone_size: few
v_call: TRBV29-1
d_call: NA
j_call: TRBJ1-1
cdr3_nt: TGCAGTATCCGGGACGGGAACACTGAAGCTTTCTTT
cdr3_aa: CSIRDGNTEAFF

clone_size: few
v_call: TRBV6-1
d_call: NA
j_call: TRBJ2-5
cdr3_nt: TGTGCCACTAGGTTGAAGGGGAAAGAGACCCAGTACTTC
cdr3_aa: CATRLKGKETQYF

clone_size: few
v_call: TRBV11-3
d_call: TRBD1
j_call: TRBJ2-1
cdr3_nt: TGTGCCAGCAGCAACAGGGGACAGGGAAAGTTCTTC
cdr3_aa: CASSNRGQGKFF

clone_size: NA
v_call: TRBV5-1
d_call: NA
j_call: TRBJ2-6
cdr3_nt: TGCGCCAGCGCTACAACCGGGTCAAACTCTGGGGCCAACGTCCTGACTTTC
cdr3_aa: CASATTGSNSGANVLTF

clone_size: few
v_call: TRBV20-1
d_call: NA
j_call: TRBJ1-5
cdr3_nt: TGCAGTGCTGTCCCCGGGGGGGCGCAGGGACAGCCCCAGCATTTT
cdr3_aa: CSAVPGGAQGQPQHF

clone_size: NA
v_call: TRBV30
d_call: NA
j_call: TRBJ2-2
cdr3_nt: TGTGCCTGGAGTGTGAGGGGTTATGGTCCCACCGGGGAGCTGTTTTTT
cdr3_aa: CAWSVRGYGPTGELFF

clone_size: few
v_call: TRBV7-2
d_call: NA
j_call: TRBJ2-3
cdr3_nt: TGTGCCAGCAGCTTTGAGGGGCGATCCACAGATACGCAGTATTTT
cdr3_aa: CASSFEGRSTDTQYF

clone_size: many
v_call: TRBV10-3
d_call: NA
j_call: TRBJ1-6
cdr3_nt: TGTGCCATCAGGATGGACAGCTTTAATTCACCCCTCCACTTT
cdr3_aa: CAIRMDSFNSPLHF

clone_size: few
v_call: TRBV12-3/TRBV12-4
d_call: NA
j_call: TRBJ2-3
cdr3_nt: TGTGCCAGCAGTTTACCATTGGGGGGGCGCACAGATACGCAGTATTTT
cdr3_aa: CASSLPLGGRTDTQYF

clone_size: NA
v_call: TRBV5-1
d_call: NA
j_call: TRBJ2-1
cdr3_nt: TGCGCCAGCCGAGACTTTACCGGAGGGGGTAATGAGCAGTTCTTC
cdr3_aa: CASRDFTGGGNEQFF

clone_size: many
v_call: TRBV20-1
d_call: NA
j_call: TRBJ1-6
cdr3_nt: TGCGCTGCCCCCCTGTCGGAGGGGGGTTCACCCCTCCACTTT
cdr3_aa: CAAPLSEGGSPLHF

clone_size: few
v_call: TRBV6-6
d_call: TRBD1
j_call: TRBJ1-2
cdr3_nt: TGTGCCAGCAGACTGCAGGGGGCCAGTCATTACACCTTC
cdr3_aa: CASRLQGASHYTF

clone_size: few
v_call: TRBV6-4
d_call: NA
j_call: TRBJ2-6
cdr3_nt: TGTGCCAGCAGTGACTCGACGGCTTCTGGGGCCAACGTCCTGACTTTC
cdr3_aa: CASSDSTASGANVLTF

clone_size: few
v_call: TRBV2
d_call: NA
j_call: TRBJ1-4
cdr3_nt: TGTGCCAGCTCGCTGGGGGTTTACGAAAAACTGTTTTTT
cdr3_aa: CASSLGVYEKLFF

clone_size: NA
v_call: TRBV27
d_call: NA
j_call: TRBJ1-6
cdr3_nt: TGTGCCAGCAGTTTAGACCCCCGTCACCCCCTCCACTTT
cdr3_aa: CASSLDPRHPLHF

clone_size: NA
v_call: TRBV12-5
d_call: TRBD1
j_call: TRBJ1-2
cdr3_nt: TGTGCTAGCGGACAGGGGGCTTGGGGCTACACCTTC
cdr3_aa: CASGQGAWGYTF

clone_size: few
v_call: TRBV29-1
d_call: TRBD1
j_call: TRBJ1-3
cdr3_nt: TGCAGCGCCATTTTGACAGGGGTTGGAAACACCATATATTTT
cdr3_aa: CSAILTGVGNTIYF

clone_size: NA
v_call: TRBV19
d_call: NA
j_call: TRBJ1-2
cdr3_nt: TGTGCCAGTAGTGGGCTTACGGCCTATGGCTACACCTTC
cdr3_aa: CASSGLTAYGYTF

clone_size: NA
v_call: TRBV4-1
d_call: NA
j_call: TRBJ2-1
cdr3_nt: TGCGCCAGCAGCCAAGTTGTCTTGGTTGAGCAGTTCTTC
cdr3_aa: CASSQVVLVEQFF

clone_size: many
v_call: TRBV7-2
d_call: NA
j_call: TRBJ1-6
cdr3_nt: TGTGCCAGCAGTTTAGGGTCAATGGGATCACCCCTCCACTTT
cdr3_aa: CASSLGSMGSPLHF

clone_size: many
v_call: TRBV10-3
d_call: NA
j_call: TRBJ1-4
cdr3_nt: TGTGCCATCAGTGAAGGAACAACTAATGAAAAACTGTTTTTT
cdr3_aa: CAISEGTTNEKLFF

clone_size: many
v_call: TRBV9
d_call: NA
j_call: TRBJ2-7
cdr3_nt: TGTGCCAGCAGCCTTCTGCCGGGAGAATCAGGGGAGCAGTACTTC
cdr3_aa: CASSLLPGESGEQYF

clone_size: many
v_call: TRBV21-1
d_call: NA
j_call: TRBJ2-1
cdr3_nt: TGTGCCAGCAGCACGCTGAGACGGGTCCCCAATGAGCAGTTCTTC
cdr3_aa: CASSTLRRVPNEQFF

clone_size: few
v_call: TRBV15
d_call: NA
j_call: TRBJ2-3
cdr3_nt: TGTGCCACCAGCAGAGATATAGGGCAGGGGTTCACAGATACGCAGTATTTT
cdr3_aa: CATSRDIGQGFTDTQYF

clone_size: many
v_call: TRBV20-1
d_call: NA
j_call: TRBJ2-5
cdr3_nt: TGCAGTGCTAGAGATACGGGCGGGGAGACCCAGTACTTC
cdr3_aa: CSARDTGGETQYF

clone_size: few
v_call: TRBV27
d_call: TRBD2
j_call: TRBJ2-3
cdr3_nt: TGTGCCAGCAGTTTCCTAGCGGGAGTTACAGATACGCAGTATTTT
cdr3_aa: CASSFLAGVTDTQYF

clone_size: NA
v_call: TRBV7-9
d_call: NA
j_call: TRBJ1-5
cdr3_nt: TGTGCCAGCGAACAGGGCGTTGGGCAGCCCCAGCATTTT
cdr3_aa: CASEQGVGQPQHF

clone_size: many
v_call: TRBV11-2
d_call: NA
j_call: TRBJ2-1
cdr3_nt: TGTGCCAGCAGCTCCTTACCTGAGCAGTTCTTC
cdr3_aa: CASSSLPEQFF

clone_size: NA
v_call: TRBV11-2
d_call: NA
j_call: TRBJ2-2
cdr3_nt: TGTGCCAGCAGCTTAGTGGCAGGGCTTAACACCGGGGAGCTGTTTTTT
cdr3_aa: CASSLVAGLNTGELFF

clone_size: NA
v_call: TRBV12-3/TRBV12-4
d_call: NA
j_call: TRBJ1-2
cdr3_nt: TGTGCCAGCAGTACAGGGACGATCTATGGCTACACCTTC
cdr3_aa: CASSTGTIYGYTF

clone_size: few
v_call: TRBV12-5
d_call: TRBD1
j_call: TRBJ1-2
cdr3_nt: TGTGCTAGTGGTTTGCCCCGTCTAGGGGGCGGCTACACCTTC
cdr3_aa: CASGLPRLGGGYTF

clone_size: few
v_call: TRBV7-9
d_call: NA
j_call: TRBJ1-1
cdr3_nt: TGTGCCAGCAGCTCGAAGGGGGGTTCTGAAGCTTTCTTT
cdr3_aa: CASSSKGGSEAFF

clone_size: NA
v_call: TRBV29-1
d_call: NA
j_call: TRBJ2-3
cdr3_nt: TGCAGCCTGGGACAACCTGGGGCAGATACGCAGTATTTT
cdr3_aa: CSLGQPGADTQYF

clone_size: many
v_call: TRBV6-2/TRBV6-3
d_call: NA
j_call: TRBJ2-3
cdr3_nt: TGTGCCAGCAGTAACCGGATGGCTACGCAGTATTTT
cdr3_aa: CASSNRMATQYF

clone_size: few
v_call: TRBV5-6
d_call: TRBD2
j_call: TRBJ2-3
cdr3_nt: TGTGCCAGCAGCTTTTCTTCTAGCGGGTTCACAGATACGCAGTATTTT
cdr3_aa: CASSFSSSGFTDTQYF

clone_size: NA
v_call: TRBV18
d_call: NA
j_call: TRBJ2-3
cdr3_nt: TGTGCCAGCTCACCGACCATGACAGATACGCAGTATTTT
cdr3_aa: CASSPTMTDTQYF

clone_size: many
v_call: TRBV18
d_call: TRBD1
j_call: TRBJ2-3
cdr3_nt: TGTGCCAGCTCACCACCGACAGGGGGAAGGAGGACAGATACGCAGTATTTT
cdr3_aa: CASSPPTGGRRTDTQYF